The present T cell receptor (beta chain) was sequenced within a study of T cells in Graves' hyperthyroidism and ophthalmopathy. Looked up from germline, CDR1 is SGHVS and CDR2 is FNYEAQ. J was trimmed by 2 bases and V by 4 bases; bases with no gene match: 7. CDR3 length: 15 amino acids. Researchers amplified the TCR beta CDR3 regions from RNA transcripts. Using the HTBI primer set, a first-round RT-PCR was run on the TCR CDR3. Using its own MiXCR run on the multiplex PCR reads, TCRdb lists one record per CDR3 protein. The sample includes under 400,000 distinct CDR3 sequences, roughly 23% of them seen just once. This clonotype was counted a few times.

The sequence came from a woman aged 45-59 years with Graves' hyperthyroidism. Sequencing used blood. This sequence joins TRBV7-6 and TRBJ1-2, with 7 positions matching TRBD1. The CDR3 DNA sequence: TGTGCCAGCAGCTCCCGACAGGGAACAAACTATGGCTACACCTTC. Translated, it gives CASSSRQGTNYGYTF.